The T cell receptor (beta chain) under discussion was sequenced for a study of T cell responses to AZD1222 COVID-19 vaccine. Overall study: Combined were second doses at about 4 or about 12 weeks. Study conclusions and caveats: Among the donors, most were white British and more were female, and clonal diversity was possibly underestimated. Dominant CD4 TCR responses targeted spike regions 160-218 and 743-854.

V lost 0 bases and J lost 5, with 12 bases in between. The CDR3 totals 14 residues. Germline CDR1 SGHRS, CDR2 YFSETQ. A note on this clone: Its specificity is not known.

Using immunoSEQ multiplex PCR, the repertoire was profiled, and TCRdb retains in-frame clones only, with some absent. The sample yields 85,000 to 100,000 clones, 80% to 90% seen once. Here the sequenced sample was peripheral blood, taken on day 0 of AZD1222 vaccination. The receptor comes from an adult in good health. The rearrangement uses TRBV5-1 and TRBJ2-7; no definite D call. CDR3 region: CASSLARQADEQYF. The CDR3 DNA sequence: TGCGCCAGCAGCTTGGCTCGGCAGGCAGACGAGCAGTACTTC. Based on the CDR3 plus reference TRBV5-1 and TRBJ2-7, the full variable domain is KAGVTQTPRYLIKTRGQQVTLSCSPISGHRSVSWYQQTPGQGLQFLFEYFSETQRNKGNFPGRFSGRQFSNSRSEMNVSTLELGDSALYLCASSLARQADEQYFGPGTRLTVT.